Below, one T cell receptor (beta chain) is given with its context. This sample stems from a study of cytotoxic CD8 clonotypes in ibrutinib-treated CLL. Study details: Some 10 relapsed/refractory, over 14 treatment-naive; some 17 IGHV unmutated. Response samples were drawn at a median of around 12 months of treatment, range 6 to 36. An average of 255,043 productive templates and roughly 94,000 productive rearrangements was obtained per sample.

Per the germline V gene, CDR1 is MNHEY and CDR2 is SVGAGI. This CDR3 is 13 amino acids long. V lost 2 bases and J 0 bases, leaving 4 bases between the germline ends. TCRdb's copy holds only in-frame clones and misses some; the assay was immunoSEQ multiplex PCR. The sample has more than 140,000 clones, roughly 80% seen once. The origin of this receptor is a human donor with chronic lymphocytic leukemia. This chain connects TRBV6-5 to TRBJ1-1; D unclear. Specimen: PBMCs, collected after 12 months of ibrutinib treatment. The CDR3 loop is CASSYSVNTEAFF. The CDR3 coding sequence is TGTGCCAGCAGTTACAGTGTGAACACTGAAGCTTTCTTT.